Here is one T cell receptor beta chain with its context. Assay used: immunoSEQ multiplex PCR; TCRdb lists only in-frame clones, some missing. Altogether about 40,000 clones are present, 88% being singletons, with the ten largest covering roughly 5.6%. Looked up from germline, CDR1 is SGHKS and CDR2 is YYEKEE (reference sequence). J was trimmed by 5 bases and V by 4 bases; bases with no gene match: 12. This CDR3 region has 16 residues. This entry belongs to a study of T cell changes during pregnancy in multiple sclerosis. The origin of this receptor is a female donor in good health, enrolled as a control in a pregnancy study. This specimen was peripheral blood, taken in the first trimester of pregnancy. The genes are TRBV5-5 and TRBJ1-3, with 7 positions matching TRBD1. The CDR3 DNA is TGTGCCAGCAGCGCACTAGACAGGGTCCGTCGAAACACCATATATTTT. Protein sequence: CASSALDRVRRNTIYF.